This TCR beta chain appears in the sequencing data of a study of identifying expanded T cells in peripheral blood. Findings and caveats of the study: Clone count variance between approximately two-week samples rose with total template count. About 1.2 clones differed between technical replicates, versus around 16 and 19 over time.

On this clone itself: Antigen unknown.

Germline CDR1 is MNHNS and CDR2 is SASEGT. The CDR3 is made up of 11 amino acids. The germline V and J ends were trimmed by 2 bases and 5 bases, with 3 bases remaining between them. During the collection period, no donor immune events like infections were recorded. Using immunoSEQ multiplex PCR, the repertoire was profiled, and TCRdb retains in-frame clones only, with some absent. The table lists around 100,000 clones, about 87% of them singletons. Specimen: blood. This clonotype was obtained from a person aged 18 to 70 in good health. This chain links TRBV6-1 with TRBJ2-5; D ambiguous. CDR3 loop: CASSELETQYF. Written as DNA, the CDR3 is TGTGCCAGCAGTGAATTGGAGACCCAGTACTTC.